The T cell receptor beta chain described here comes from a study of blood T cell repertoires in COVID-19. At the level of the study: Specimens from acute and convalescent COVID-19 originated in the United States, Italy and Spain.

Per the authors' pipeline: Reference gene primer amplification yielded estimated nucleated cell counts. The method was immunoSEQ multiplex PCR; TCRdb's version includes in-frame clones alone and lacks a portion of them. Clonal size and the V and J genes are those of that table, whereas D and trimming came from the DNA. The repertoire consists of roughly 69,000 clones, with 70% to 90% occurring once and the leading ten covering around 4.1%. CDR1 LGHDT and CDR2 YNNKEL come from the germline V gene (reference sequence). V lost 3 bases to trimming and J lost 5 bases; unmatched junction nucleotides: 5. This CDR3 has 15 residues. Participants, about 18 to 90 years old, spanned fewer than 25 US areas. Allocation to cohorts depended on clinical history reported by the participants.

The sequence derives from a middle-aged woman with acute COVID-19. Sequencing input: PBMCs or T cells enriched from blood (not recorded which). V is TRBV3-1 (or the pseudogene TRBV3-2) and J is TRBJ2-1; TRBD2 agrees at 9 bases. CDR3 residues: CASSHSLAGNNEQFF. CDR3 DNA sequence: TGTGCCAGCAGCCACAGTCTAGCGGGGAACAATGAGCAGTTCTTC.